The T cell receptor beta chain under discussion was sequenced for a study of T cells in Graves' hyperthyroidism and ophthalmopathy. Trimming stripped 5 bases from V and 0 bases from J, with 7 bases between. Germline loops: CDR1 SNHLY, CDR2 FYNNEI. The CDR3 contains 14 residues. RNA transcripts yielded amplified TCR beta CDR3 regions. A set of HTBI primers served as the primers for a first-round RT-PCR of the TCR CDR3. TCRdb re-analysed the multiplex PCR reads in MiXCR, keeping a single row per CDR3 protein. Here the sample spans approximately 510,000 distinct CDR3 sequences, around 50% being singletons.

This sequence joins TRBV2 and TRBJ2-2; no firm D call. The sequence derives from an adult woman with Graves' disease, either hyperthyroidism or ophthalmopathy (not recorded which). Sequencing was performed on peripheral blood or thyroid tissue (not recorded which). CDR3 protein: CASSKNPNTGELFF. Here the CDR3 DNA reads TGTGCCAGCAGTAAAAATCCGAACACCGGGGAGCTGTTTTTT.